This T cell receptor (beta chain) was found in a study of T cell responses to AZD1222 COVID-19 vaccine. The CDR3 is 15 amino acids. Trimming stripped 2 bases from V and 9 bases from J, with 15 bases between. The germline V gene has CDR1 SGDLS and CDR2 YYNGEE. Investigators merged groups given second doses at roughly 4 or roughly 12 weeks. The table came from immunoSEQ multiplex PCR; TCRdb's copy has only in-frame clones and leaves some out. Of 140,000 to 150,000 clones in the sample, about 92% were seen once. This sequence joins TRBV9 and TRBJ1-6; D unclear. The sample in question was peripheral blood, obtained 28 days after the second AZD1222 dose. The receptor was derived from an adult who received the AZD1222 COVID-19 vaccine. CDR3 sequence reads: CASSVDSDPSSPLHF. The CDR3 DNA reads TGTGCCAGCAGCGTTGATAGCGATCCGAGTTCACCCCTCCACTTT.